What follows are 32 T cell receptor beta chains derived from one specimen sequenced in a study of OX40 agonist ivuxolimab in advanced cancers. Data came from immunoSEQ multiplex PCR; TCRdb stores just in-frame clones and leaves some out. The sample lists 72,000 or so clones, about nine tenths seen once, with approximately 1.4% in the top ten. The material was CD4+ or CD8+ T cells sorted from blood, obtained in a trial of the OX40 agonist ivuxolimab. Receptors originate from an adult with an advanced solid tumor such as melanoma, head and neck, liver or kidney cancer.

The J gene is TRBJ1-5, the V gene TRBV6-6; 7 positions agree with TRBD1. CDR3 length equals 14 residues. The V gene's germline CDR1 is MNHNY and CDR2 SVGAGI (reference sequence). Trimming at V came to 1 base and at J to 5 bases, leaving 2 bases not matched to a gene. This chain's CDR3 is CASSYWGQYQPQHF. As DNA, the CDR3 is TGTGCCAGCAGTTACTGGGGACAGTATCAGCCCCAGCATTTT.

As regards this clone: An end of the junction differs from the germline gene, which may be a read error. The chain employs TRBV7-7 and TRBJ2-5; 7 bases agree with TRBD1. The CDR3 consists of 16 residues. The germline gives CDR1 SSHAT, CDR2 FNYEAQ (reference sequence). The DNA for the CDR3 is TGTGCTAGCAGCTTAGGAACTGGGACAGAACAAGAGACCCAGTACTTC. As protein: CASSLGTGTEQETQYF. Looking up the rest from reference TRBV7-7 and TRBJ2-5 gives the full variable domain: GAGVSQSPRYKVTKRGQDVTLRCDPISSHATLYWYQQALGQGPEFLTYFNYEAQPDKSGLPSDRFSAERPEGSISTLTIQRTEQRDSAMYRCASSLGTGTEQETQYFGPGTRLLVL.

The CDR3 DNA reads TGTGCCAGCAGTTACGGGACTGAAGCTTTCTTT. Translation gives CASSYGTEAFF. The chain couples TRBV6-5 to TRBJ1-1; D is undetermined. CDR1 is MNHEY and CDR2 is SVGAGI in the germline V gene. Deletions cut 2 bases from V and 5 bases from J, with 3 bases between. This CDR3 is 11 amino acids long.

J is TRBJ2-3 and V is TRBV29-1, with TRBD1 identical over 7 bases. Trimming at V came to 4 bases and at J to 1 base, leaving 5 bases not matched to a gene. This CDR3 is 14 amino acids long. Per germline, CDR1 SQVTM and CDR2 ANQGSEA. CDR3 loop: CSVGGGRGTDTQYF. As DNA, the CDR3 is TGCAGCGTTGGAGGGGGCCGGGGCACAGATACGCAGTATTTT.

The chain couples TRBV5-1 to TRBJ2-5; 7 bases are a match to TRBD1. CDR3 length: 15 amino acids. Germline loops: CDR1 SGHRS, CDR2 YFSETQ. V dropped 0 bases and J dropped 3; count of bases not matched to a gene: 5. The CDR3 sequence: CASSLVGTAEETQYF. CDR3 DNA sequence: TGCGCCAGCAGCTTGGTGGGGACAGCCGAAGAGACCCAGTACTTC.

V and J are TRBV6-6 and TRBJ2-1; D may be TRBD2 (6 bases). Germline V lookup: CDR1 MNHNY, CDR2 SVGAGI (reference sequence). The CDR3 has 16 residues. V lost 4 bases to trimming and J lost 5 bases, with 18 bases between them. The CDR3 DNA sequence: TGTGCCAGCAGTTTCCCTAGCGCCATGGGAGACAATGAGCAGTTCTTC. This codes for CASSFPSAMGDNEQFF.

The chain is built from TRBV28 and TRBJ2-4; tentative D call: TRBD1 (6 bases). This CDR3 is built from 18 residues. V lost 5 bases and J lost 0, with 20 bases in between. The germline V gene encodes CDR1 MDHEN and CDR2 SYDVKM. The CDR3 is CASSPPGPGHGAKNIQYF. The CDR3 nucleotides are TGTGCCAGCAGTCCCCCCGGCCCGGGACATGGAGCCAAAAACATTCAGTACTTC.

The CDR3 bases are TGTGCCAGCAGCAAACTTTCTAGCTCCTACAATGAGCAGTTCTTC. Amino acid sequence: CASSKLSSSYNEQFF. V and J are TRBV5-6 and TRBJ2-1, with D unclear. The CDR3 is made up of 15 amino acids. Trimming took 4 bases from V and 0 from J, leaving 11 bases between them. Germline V gene lookup returns CDR1 SGHDT and CDR2 YYEEEE. The full variable domain, rest sourced from reference TRBV5-6 and TRBJ2-1, is DAGVTQSPTHLIKTRGQQVTLRCSPKSGHDTVSWYQQALGQGPQFIFQYYEEEERQRGNFPDRFSGHQFPNYSSELNVNALLLGDSALYLCASSKLSSSYNEQFFGPGTRLTVL.

This rearrangement joins TRBV6-5 to TRBJ2-7; 9 bases fit TRBD1. Germline lookup yields CDR1 MNHEY and CDR2 SVGAGI. This CDR3 has 13 amino acids. The J segment lost 1 base and the V segment lost 6 bases, leaving 1 base of the junction unmatched. CDR3 in DNA: TGTGCCAGCAGGGACAGGGGATCCTACGAGCAGTACTTC. Amino acids: CASRDRGSYEQYF.

The gene calls are TRBV5-1 and TRBJ2-1; unclear D gene. V was trimmed by 0 bases and J by 7 bases, leaving 14 bases between them. The CDR3 spans 15 residues. Germline V CDR1 and CDR2: SGHRS, YFSETQ. The CDR3 loop reads CASSLAAGPRNEQFF. CDR3 nucleotide sequence: TGCGCCAGCAGCTTGGCCGCCGGTCCAAGGAATGAGCAGTTCTTC.

The chain couples TRBV9 to TRBJ2-7; 13 positions agree with TRBD2. V lost 3 bases to trimming and J lost 2 bases; unmatched junction nucleotides: 2. The germline CDR1 and CDR2 sequences are SGDLS and YYNGEE. The length of the CDR3 is 15 residues. The CDR3 is CASSGGLAGAYEQYF. For the CDR3, the DNA is TGTGCCAGCAGCGGTGGACTAGCGGGGGCCTACGAGCAGTACTTC.

This clone came up once. V and J are TRBV7-2 and TRBJ1-1, with D hard to call. In germline, CDR1 is SGHTA, CDR2 FQGNSA. V lost 0 bases and J lost 1, with 3 bases in between. This CDR3 has 13 amino acids. CDR3 in amino acids: CASSLAQNTEAFF. The DNA of the CDR3 is TGTGCCAGCAGCTTAGCCCAGAACACTGAAGCTTTCTTT.

The rearrangement joins TRBV28 to TRBJ2-7, with D maybe TRBD1 (5 bases). The V end lost 10 bases, the J end lost 9 bases, and 31 bases lay between the germline ends. The CDR3 runs to 16 residues. Germline loops: CDR1 MDHEN, CDR2 SYDVKM. The CDR3 reads CAITPARVEFYDGQYF. As DNA, the CDR3 is TGTGCCATAACCCCCGCCAGGGTAGAGTTCTACGATGGGCAGTACTTC.

V and J are TRBV18 and TRBJ2-7; 11 positions match TRBD1. This CDR3 contains 16 residues. V gave up 6 bases and J gave up 1 base; unmatched junction bases: 8. Per germline, CDR1 KGHSH and CDR2 LQKENI. CDR3 amino acids: CASSPTGQGGSYEQYF. DNA of the CDR3: TGTGCCAGCTCTCCGACGGGACAGGGGGGATCCTACGAGCAGTACTTC.

The rearrangement uses TRBV9 and TRBJ2-3; D perhaps matches TRBD2 (7 bases). This CDR3 comprises 14 residues. Trimming pared 3 bases from V and 9 bases from J, leaving 17 bases between. The germline V gene encodes CDR1 SGDLS and CDR2 YYNGEE. For the CDR3, the DNA is TGTGCCAGCAGCGCCCCGGGGGGCCCGGGAACGCAGTATTTT. Its translation is CASSAPGGPGTQYF.

In its sample, this clone was seen once. The chain recombines TRBV19 with TRBJ2-7; TRBD2 matches at 10 bases. The J segment lost 2 bases and the V segment lost 5 bases, leaving 6 bases of the junction unmatched. Germline loops: CDR1 LNHDA, CDR2 SQIVND (reference sequence). CDR3 length: 15 residues. The CDR3 loop reads CASSLSGRTAYEQYF. CDR3 in DNA: TGTGCCAGTAGTCTTAGCGGGAGGACAGCCTACGAGCAGTACTTC.

The chain has TRBV30 and TRBJ2-7; 7 bases agree with TRBD1. J lost 2 bases, V lost 4 bases, and 5 bases had no gene match. The germline V gene has CDR1 GTSNPN and CDR2 SVGIG (reference sequence). The CDR3 runs 13 residues. The CDR3 protein is CAWTRDRAYEQYF. The CDR3 nucleotides are TGTGCCTGGACCCGTGACAGGGCCTACGAGCAGTACTTC.

The rearrangement joins TRBV4-2 to TRBJ1-4; D is unresolved. V was clipped by 0 bases and J by 0 bases, with 8 bases between them. The germline gives CDR1 LGHNA, CDR2 YNFKEQ. CDR3 size: 16 residues. The CDR3 DNA is TGTGCCAGCAGCCAAGACGGCATAGCAACTAATGAAAAACTGTTTTTT. Translating gives CASSQDGIATNEKLFF.

The rearrangement uses TRBV9 and TRBJ1-1; D is unclear. The V end lost 3 bases, the J end lost 5 bases, and 5 bases lay between the germline ends. The germline gives CDR1 SGDLS, CDR2 YYNGEE. There are 11 residues in the CDR3. CDR3 nucleotide sequence: TGTGCCAGCAGCGACGAGACTGAAGCTTTCTTT. Encoded protein: CASSDETEAFF.

The chain has TRBV10-1 and TRBJ2-7, with 7 bases aligning to TRBD1. The germline V gene has CDR1 WNHNN and CDR2 SYGVQD (reference sequence). The V gene end was trimmed by 4 bases and the J gene end by 9 bases; junction bases not matched to a gene: 12. The CDR3 consists of 14 residues. The CDR3 sequence: CASSGAGRGSVQYF. CDR3 in DNA: TGCGCCAGCAGTGGGGCAGGCAGGGGGTCCGTGCAGTACTTC.

This clone is medium-sized in the sample. The chain joins TRBV29-1 to TRBJ1-2; a possible D gene is TRBD1 (6 bases). This CDR3 is 12 amino acids long. Germline V CDR1 and CDR2: SQVTM, ANQGSEA. Trimming removed 5 bases from V and 6 bases from J, with 13 bases in between. CDR3 residues: CSVRGGKDGYTF. In DNA form, the CDR3 reads TGCAGCGTTCGAGGGGGAAAGGATGGCTACACCTTC.

The chain employs TRBV30 and TRBJ1-1; tentative D call: TRBD1 (6 bases). V shed 5 bases and J shed 2 bases, with 15 bases lying between them. Germline-derived CDR1 and CDR2 are GTSNPN and SVGIG (reference sequence). CDR3 length: 14 amino acids. CDR3 in DNA: TGTGCCTGGGATAAAAGGGGGGTAAACACTGAAGCTTTCTTT. Protein sequence: CAWDKRGVNTEAFF. The variable domain in full, completed from reference TRBV30 and TRBJ1-1, reads SQTIHQWPATLVQPVGSPLSLECTVEGTSNPNLYWYRQAAGRGLQLLFYSVGIGQISSEVPQNLSASRPQDRQFILSSKKLLLSDSGFYLCAWDKRGVNTEAFFGQGTRLTVV.

The J gene is TRBJ2-5, the V gene TRBV5-1; D is unclear. The CDR3 has 13 residues. Germline V lookup: CDR1 SGHRS, CDR2 YFSETQ. Trimming pared 4 bases from V and 2 bases from J, leaving 9 bases between. DNA of the CDR3: TGCGCCAGCAGCGGGCTTGCTCAAGAGACCCAGTACTTC. Protein sequence: CASSGLAQETQYF.

The rearrangement joins TRBV5-1 to TRBJ1-1; D gene uncertain. CDR1 is SGHRS, CDR2 YFSETQ, per germline. The V end was cut by 4 bases, the J end by 1 base, with 5 bases between. The CDR3 is made up of 12 amino acids. CDR3 amino acids: CASSPGNTEAFF. In DNA, the CDR3 is TGCGCCAGCAGCCCGGGGAACACTGAAGCTTTCTTT.

The J gene is TRBJ2-3, the V gene TRBV4-1; 9 bases line up with TRBD2. The germline gives CDR1 MGHRA, CDR2 YSYEKL. The CDR3 contains 17 residues. The J segment lost 3 bases and the V segment lost 0 bases, leaving 7 bases of the junction unmatched. The CDR3 DNA is TGCGCCAGCAGCCAAGAGGTAGCGGGAGATGGGACAGATACGCAGTATTTT. Its translation is CASSQEVAGDGTDTQYF.

The genes are TRBV1 and TRBJ2-7; TRBD2 is taken as the D call from the table, unchecked against the DNA. TRBV1 has pseudogene status. There are 15 residues in the CDR3. CDR3 sequence (DNA): TGCACCAGCAGCCAAGATACGGGAGCCGTCAACGAGCAGTACTTC. This codes for CTSSQDTGAVNEQYF.

This chain uses TRBV28 with TRBJ1-4, with 9 bases identical to TRBD1. This CDR3 has 15 amino acids. The trim removed 5 bases at V and 11 bases at J, leaving 12 bases unmatched. CDR1 and CDR2 (germline): MDHEN, SYDVKM. CDR3 sequence (DNA): TGTGCCAGCAGTCTAAGAACAGGGGGCGTTCAGAAACTGTTTTTT. It specifies CASSLRTGGVQKLFF.

This sequence joins TRBV4-1 and TRBJ2-7, with D maybe TRBD1 (6 bases). The length of the CDR3 is 15 residues. Trimming took 0 bases from V and 4 from J, leaving 13 bases between them. CDR1 and CDR2 (germline): MGHRA, YSYEKL. CDR3 sequence: CASSQDPGVSYEQYF. Written as DNA, the CDR3 is TGCGCCAGCAGCCAAGATCCAGGGGTTTCGTACGAGCAGTACTTC.

This chain joins TRBV6-5 and TRBJ1-2; TRBD1 agrees at 10 bases. Germline V gene sequence: CDR1 MNHEY, CDR2 SVGAGI. The junction had 4 bases not matched to a gene; V was cut back by 5 bases and J by 4 bases. This CDR3 has 14 residues. The CDR3 protein is CASSPRTGGYGYTF. CDR3 DNA: TGTGCCAGCAGTCCTAGGACAGGGGGCTATGGCTACACCTTC.

The gene calls are TRBV5-3 and TRBJ2-5; TRBD2 matches 10 bases. TRBV5-3 is an open reading frame whose function is uncertain. CDR3 length equals 17 residues. Losses at the gene ends were 4 bases for V and 2 bases for J; bases not matched to a gene: 11. The CDR3 here is CARSPTERGGRQETQYF. CDR3 in DNA: TGTGCCAGAAGCCCTACGGAGCGGGGGGGTAGGCAAGAGACCCAGTACTTC.

This chain connects TRBV7-3 to TRBJ2-1, with TRBD2 matching 13 bases. The CDR3 has 15 amino acids. Germline V gives CDR1 SGHTA, CDR2 FQGTGA. J gave up 7 bases and V 5 bases, and 5 bases lay outside the gene matches. CDR3 sequence: CASSPGLAGLNEQFF. The CDR3 nucleotides are TGTGCCAGCAGCCCGGGACTAGCGGGGTTGAATGAGCAGTTCTTC.

This sequence joins TRBV6-5 and TRBJ2-1; D uncertain. The V gene lost 5 bases and the J gene lost 3 bases, with 11 bases spanning the gap. This CDR3 region has 14 residues. CDR1 and CDR2 from the germline V gene are MNHEY and SVGAGI. CDR3 residues: CASSPGRYYNEQFF. CDR3 in DNA: TGTGCCAGCAGTCCTGGACGTTACTACAATGAGCAGTTCTTC.